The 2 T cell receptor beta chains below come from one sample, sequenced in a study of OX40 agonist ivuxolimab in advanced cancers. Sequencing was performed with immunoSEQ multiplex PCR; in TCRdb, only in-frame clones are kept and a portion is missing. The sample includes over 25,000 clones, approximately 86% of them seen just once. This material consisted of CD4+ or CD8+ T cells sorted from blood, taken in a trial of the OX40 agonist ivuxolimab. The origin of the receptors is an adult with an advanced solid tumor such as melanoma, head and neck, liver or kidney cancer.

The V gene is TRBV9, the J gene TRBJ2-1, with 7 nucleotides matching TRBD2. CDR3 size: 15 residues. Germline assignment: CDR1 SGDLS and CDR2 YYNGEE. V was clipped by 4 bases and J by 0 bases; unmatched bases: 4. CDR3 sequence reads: CASSRREGSYNEQFF. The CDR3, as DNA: TGTGCCAGCAGCCGTAGGGAGGGCTCCTACAATGAGCAGTTCTTC. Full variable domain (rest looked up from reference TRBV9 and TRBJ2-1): DSGVTQTPKHLITATGQRVTLRCSPRSGDLSVYWYQQSLDQGLQFLIQYYNGEERAKGNILERFSAQQFPDLHSELNLSSLELGDSALYFCASSRREGSYNEQFFGPGTRLTVL.

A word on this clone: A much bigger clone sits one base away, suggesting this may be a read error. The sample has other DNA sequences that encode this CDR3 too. The CDR3 DNA reads TGTGCCAGCAGCGTAGCTATAGCGGGAGAAAGGACAGATACACAGTATTTT. This translates into CASSVAIAGERTDTQYF. The chain links TRBV9 to TRBJ2-3, with TRBD2 matching 9 bases. CDR3 size: 17 residues. Germline CDR1 SGDLS, CDR2 YYNGEE.